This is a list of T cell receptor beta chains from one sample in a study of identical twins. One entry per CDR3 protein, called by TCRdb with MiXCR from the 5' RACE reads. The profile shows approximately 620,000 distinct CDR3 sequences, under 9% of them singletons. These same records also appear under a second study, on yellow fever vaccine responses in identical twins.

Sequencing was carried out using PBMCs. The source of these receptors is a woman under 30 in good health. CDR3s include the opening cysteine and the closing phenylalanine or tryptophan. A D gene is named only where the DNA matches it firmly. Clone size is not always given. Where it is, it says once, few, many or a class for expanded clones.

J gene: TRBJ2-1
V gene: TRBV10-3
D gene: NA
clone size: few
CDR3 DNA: TGTGCCATCAGTGAGAGCTTGGGTGGTTATGAGCAGTTCTTC
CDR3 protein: CAISESLGGYEQFF

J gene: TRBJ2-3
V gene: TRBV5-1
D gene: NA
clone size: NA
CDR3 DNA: TGCGCCAGCAGCCCAGGGGCGAGGTCGGATACGCAGTATTTT
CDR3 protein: CASSPGARSDTQYF

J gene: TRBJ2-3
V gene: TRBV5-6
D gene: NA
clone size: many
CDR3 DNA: TGTGCCAGCAGCCGCCTCGTTCCATACACAGATACGCAGTATTTT
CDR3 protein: CASSRLVPYTDTQYF

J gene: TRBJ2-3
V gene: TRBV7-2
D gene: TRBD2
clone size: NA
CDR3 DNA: TGTGCCAGCAGCTTACGGGCTAGCGGGGGGGTGGGTGGAACAGATACGCAGTATTTT
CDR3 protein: CASSLRASGGVGGTDTQYF

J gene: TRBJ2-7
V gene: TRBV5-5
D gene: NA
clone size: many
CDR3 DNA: TGTGCCAGCAGATTGACAGTCTACGAGCAGTACTTC
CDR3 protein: CASRLTVYEQYF

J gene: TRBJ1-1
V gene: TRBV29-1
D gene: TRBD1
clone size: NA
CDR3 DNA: TGCAGCGCCGGACCAGGGGGGGCTTTCTTT
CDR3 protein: CSAGPGGAFF

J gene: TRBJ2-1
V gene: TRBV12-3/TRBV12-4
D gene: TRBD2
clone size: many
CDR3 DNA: TGTGCCAGCAGTGCCTGGGTCGGGGGGACTTACAATGAGCAGTTCTTC
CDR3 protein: CASSAWVGGTYNEQFF

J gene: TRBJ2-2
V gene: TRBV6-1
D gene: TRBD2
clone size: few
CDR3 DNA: TGTGCCAGCAGCCCCACGGGGGGATATACCGGGGAGCTGTTTTTT
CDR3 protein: CASSPTGGYTGELFF

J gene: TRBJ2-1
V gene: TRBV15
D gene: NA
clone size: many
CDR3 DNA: TGTGCCACCAGCAGACGGGACGGGTACAATGAGCAGTTCTTC
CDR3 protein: CATSRRDGYNEQFF

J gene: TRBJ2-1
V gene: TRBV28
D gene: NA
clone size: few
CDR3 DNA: TGTGCCAGCAGTTTAGGGATGGAGGGCCGCGATGAGCAGTTCTTC
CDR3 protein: CASSLGMEGRDEQFF

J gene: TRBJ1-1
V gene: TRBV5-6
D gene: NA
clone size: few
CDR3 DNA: TGTGCCAGCAGCGCTAATTACGCTGAAGCTTTCTTT
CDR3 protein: CASSANYAEAFF

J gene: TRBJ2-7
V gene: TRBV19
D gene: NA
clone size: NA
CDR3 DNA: TGTGCCAGTAGCCTTTCGATTGAGGTGGTCTACGAGCAGTACTTC
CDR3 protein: CASSLSIEVVYEQYF

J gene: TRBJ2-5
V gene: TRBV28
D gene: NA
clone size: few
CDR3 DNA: TGTGCCAGCAGCAAACCTTTCCCGGAGACCCAGTACTTC
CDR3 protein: CASSKPFPETQYF

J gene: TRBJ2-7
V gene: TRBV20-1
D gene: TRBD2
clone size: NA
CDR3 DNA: TGCAGTGCAGGACTAGCGGGAGGGCCGGAGCAGTACTTC
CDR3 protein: CSAGLAGGPEQYF

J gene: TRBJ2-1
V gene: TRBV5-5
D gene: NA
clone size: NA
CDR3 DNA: TGTGCCAGCAGCTTGGGACAGGTACTCAATGAGCAGTTCTTC
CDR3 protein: CASSLGQVLNEQFF

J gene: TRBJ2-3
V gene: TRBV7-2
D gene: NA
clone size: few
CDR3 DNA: TGTGCCAGCAGCTTAAATTTTGGGGATACGCAGTATTTT
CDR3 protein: CASSLNFGDTQYF

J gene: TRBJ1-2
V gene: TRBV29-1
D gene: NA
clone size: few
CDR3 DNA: TGCAGCGTTTCGGATTATGGCTACACCTTC
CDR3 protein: CSVSDYGYTF

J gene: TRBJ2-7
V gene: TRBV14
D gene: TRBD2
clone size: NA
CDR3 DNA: TGTGCCAGCAGTCGTCTGCGGGGGTACGAGCAGTACTTC
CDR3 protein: CASSRLRGYEQYF

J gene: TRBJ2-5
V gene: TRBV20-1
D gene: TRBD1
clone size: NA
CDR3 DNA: TGCAGTGCTAGACCCCTGGGACAGGGAGGAGAGACCCAGTACTTC
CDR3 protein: CSARPLGQGGETQYF

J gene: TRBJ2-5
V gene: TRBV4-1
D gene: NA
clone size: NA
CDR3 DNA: TGCGCCAGCAGCCAAGATAGAGGGCAGTACCAAGAGACCCAGTACTTC
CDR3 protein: CASSQDRGQYQETQYF